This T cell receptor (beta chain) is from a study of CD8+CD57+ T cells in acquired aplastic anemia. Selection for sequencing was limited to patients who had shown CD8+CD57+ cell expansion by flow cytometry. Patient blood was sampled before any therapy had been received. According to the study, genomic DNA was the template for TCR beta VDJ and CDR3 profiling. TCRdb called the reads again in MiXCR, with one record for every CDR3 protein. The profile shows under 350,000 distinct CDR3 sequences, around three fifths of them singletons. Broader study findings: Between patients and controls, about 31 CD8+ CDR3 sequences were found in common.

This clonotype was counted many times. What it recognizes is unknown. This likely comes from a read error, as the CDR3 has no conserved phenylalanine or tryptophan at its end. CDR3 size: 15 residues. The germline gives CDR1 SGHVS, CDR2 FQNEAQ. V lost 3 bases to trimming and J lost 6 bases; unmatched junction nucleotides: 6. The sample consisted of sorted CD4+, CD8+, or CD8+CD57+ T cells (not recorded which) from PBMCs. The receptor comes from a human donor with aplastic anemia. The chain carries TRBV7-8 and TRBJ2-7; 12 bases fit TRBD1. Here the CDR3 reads CASSLPGQGAGEQYL. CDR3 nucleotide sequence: TGTGCCAGCAGCTTGCCGGGACAGGGGGCTGGCGAGCAGTACCTC.